These T cell receptor beta chains were read from a single sample in a study of response to subunit inactivated influenza vaccine. Using its own MiXCR run on the RT-PCR reads, TCRdb lists one record per CDR3 protein. The sample lists about 570,000 distinct CDR3 sequences; about 11% were seen once. These same data were also listed under a study on T cells expressing NK-cell markers.

Sample: PBMCs from blood, taken on the day of vaccination. The receptors were sampled from a man aged 50 to 59 who received an inactivated influenza vaccine. The CDR3 runs from the conserved cysteine through the conserved F or W. Fields, in order: CDR3 length, V gene, clone size, D gene, J gene, CDR3 protein, CDR3 DNA. The D gene is left open where the match is weak. Only some rows state a clone size, as once, few, many or a class for expanded clones.

>18|TRBV6-5|.|TRBD2|TRBJ2-7
CASSYPHHPAGGANEQYF
TGTGCCAGCAGTTACCCTCACCATCCTGCGGGAGGGGCAAACGAGCAGTACTTC
>17|TRBV7-8|.|TRBD1|TRBJ2-7
CASSLVADRGGTYEQYF
TGTGCCAGCAGCTTAGTAGCGGACAGGGGGGGGACCTACGAGCAGTACTTC
>16|TRBV5-1|few|.|TRBJ1-1
CASSPLTFPTNTEAFF
TGCGCCAGCAGCCCGTTAACCTTTCCCACGAACACTGAAGCTTTCTTT
>14|TRBV5-4|.|.|TRBJ2-7
CASSSQGRAYEQYF
TGTGCCAGCAGCTCACAGGGTCGGGCCTACGAGCAGTACTTC
>15|TRBV19|.|.|TRBJ1-2
CASSINRSGFSGYTF
TGTGCCAGTAGTATCAACCGTTCGGGCTTTAGTGGCTACACCTTC
>15|TRBV3-1|.|.|TRBJ1-5
CASSQASNSNQPQHF
TGTGCCAGCAGTCAGGCTAGCAATAGCAATCAGCCCCAGCATTTT
>12|TRBV29-1|.|.|TRBJ2-1
CSVTDSWDEQFF
TGCAGCGTTACGGACAGCTGGGATGAGCAGTTCTTC
>15|TRBV20-1|few|.|TRBJ2-4
CSARGVPGKGNIQYF
TGCAGTGCTAGAGGAGTCCCCGGGAAGGGAAACATTCAGTACTTC
>22|TRBV7-1|few|.|TRBJ2-1
CASSSDRRTSAYRLSSYNEQFF
TGTGCCAGCAGCTCCGACAGGCGAACTAGCGCCTATAGACTTTCCTCCTACAATGAGCAGTTCTTC
>15|TRBV15|many|.|TRBJ2-7
CATSRDRNQGNEQYF
TGTGCCACCAGCAGAGACCGAAATCAGGGCAACGAGCAGTACTTC
>13|TRBV7-2|many|.|TRBJ1-2
CASSLGGDYGYTF
TGTGCCAGCAGTTTAGGAGGGGACTATGGCTACACCTTC